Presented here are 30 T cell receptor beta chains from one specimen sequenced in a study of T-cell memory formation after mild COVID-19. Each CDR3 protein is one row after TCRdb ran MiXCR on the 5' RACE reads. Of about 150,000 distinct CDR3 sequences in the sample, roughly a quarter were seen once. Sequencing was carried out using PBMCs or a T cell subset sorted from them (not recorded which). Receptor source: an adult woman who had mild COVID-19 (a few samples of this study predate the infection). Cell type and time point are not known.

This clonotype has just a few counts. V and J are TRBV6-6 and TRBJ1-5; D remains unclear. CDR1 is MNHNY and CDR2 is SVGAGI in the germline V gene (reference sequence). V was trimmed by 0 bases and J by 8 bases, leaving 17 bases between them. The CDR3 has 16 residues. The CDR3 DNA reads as TGTGCCAGCAGTTACTCGGTAACCTCACCCTCTGAGCCCCAGCATTTT. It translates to CASSYSVTSPSEPQHF.

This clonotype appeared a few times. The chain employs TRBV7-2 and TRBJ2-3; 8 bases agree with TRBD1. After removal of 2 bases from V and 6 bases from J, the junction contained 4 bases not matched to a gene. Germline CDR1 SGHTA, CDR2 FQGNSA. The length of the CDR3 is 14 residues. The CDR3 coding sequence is TGTGCCAGCAGCTTATGGACAGGGTCGGATACGCAGTATTTT. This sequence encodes CASSLWTGSDTQYF.

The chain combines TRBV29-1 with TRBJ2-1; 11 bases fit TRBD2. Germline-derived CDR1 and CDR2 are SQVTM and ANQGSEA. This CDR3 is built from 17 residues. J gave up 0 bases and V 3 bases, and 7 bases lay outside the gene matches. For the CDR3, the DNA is TGCAGCGTTGAGGGGGGGACTAGCGGAATCTCCTACAATGAGCAGTTCTTC. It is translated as CSVEGGTSGISYNEQFF.

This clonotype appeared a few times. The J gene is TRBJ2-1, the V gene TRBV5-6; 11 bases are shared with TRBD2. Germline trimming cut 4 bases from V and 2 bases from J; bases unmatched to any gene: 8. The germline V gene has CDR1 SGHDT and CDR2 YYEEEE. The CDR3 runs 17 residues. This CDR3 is CASSHSTGLAAYNEQFF. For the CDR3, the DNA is TGTGCCAGCAGCCACTCTACGGGACTAGCGGCCTACAATGAGCAGTTCTTC.

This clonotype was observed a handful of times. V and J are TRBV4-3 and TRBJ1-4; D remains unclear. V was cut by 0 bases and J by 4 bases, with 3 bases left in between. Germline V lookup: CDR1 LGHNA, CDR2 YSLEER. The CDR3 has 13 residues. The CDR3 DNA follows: TGCGCCAGCAGCCAAGACAGTAATGAAAAACTGTTTTTT. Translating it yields CASSQDSNEKLFF.

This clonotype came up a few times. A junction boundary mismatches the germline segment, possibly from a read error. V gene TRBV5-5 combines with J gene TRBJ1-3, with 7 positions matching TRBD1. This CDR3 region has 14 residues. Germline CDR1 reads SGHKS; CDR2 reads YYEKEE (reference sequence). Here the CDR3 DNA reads TGTGCCAGCAGCTTGGATTCCATTTGGGACAGCGCCACTTTT. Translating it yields CASSLDSIWDSATF. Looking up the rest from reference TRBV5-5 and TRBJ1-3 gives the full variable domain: DAGVTQSPTHLIKTRGQQVTLRCSPISGHKSVSWYQQVLGQGPQFIFQYYEKEERGRGNFPDRFSARQFPNYSSELNVNALLLGDSALYLCASSLDSIWDSATFGEGSWLTVV.

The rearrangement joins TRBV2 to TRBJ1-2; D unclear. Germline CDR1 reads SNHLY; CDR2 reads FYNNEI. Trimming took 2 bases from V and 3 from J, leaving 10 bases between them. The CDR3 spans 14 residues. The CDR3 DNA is TGTGCCAGCAGTGAATTTGTCAGCCACTATGGCTACACCTTC. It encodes CASSEFVSHYGYTF. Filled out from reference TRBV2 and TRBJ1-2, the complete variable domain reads EPEVTQTPSHQVTQMGQEVILRCVPISNHLYFYWYRQILGQKVEFLVSFYNNEISEKSEIFDDQFSVERPDGSNFTLKIRSTKLEDSAMYFCASSEFVSHYGYTFGSGTRLTVV.

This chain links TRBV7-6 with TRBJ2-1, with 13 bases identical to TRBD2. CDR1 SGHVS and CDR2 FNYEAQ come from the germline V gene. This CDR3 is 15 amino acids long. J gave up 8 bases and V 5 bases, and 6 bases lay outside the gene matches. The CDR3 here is CASSRTSGGADEQFF. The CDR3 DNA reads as TGTGCCAGCAGCCGAACTAGCGGGGGGGCCGATGAGCAGTTCTTC.

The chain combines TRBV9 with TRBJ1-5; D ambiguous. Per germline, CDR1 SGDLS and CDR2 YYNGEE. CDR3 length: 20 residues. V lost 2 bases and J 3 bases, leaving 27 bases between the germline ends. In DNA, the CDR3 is TGTGCCAGCAGCGTTCCTAGTCGATGGTTGAAACGGGAATCCAATCAGCCCCAGCATTTT. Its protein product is CASSVPSRWLKRESNQPQHF.

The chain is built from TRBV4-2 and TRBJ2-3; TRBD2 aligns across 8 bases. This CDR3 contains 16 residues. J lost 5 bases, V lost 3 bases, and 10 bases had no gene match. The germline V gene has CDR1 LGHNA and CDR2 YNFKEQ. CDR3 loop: CASSQLSGGRGDTQYF. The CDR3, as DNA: TGTGCCAGCAGCCAGCTCAGCGGGGGCAGGGGAGATACGCAGTATTTT.

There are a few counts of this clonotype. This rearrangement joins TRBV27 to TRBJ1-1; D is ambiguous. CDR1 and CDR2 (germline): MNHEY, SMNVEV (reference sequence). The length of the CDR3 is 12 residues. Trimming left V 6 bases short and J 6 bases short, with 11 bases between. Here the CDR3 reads CASRGLAPEAFF. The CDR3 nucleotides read TGTGCCAGCAGGGGCCTAGCCCCTGAAGCTTTCTTT.

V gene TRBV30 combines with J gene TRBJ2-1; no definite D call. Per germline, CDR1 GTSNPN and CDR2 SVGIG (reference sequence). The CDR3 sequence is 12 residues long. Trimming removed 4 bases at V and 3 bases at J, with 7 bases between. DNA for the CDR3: TGTGCCTGGAATACGATCTACAATGAGCAGTTCTTC. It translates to CAWNTIYNEQFF. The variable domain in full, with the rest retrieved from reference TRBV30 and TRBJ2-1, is SQTIHQWPATLVQPVGSPLSLECTVEGTSNPNLYWYRQAAGRGLQLLFYSVGIGQISSEVPQNLSASRPQDRQFILSSKKLLLSDSGFYLCAWNTIYNEQFFGPGTRLTVL.

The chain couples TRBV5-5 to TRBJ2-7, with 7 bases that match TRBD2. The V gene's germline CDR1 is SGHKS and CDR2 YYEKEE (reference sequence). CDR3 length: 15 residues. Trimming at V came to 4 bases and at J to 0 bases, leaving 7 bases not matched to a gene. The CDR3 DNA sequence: TGTGCCAGCAGCCTAGGGACTACGAACTCCTACGAGCAGTACTTC. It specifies CASSLGTTNSYEQYF.

CDR3 loop: CASSVAGGRSDEQYF. CDR3 nucleotide sequence: TGTGCCAGCAGTGTAGCGGGAGGGAGATCGGACGAGCAGTACTTC. The chain has TRBV6-6 and TRBJ2-7; 11 nucleotides agree with TRBD2. This CDR3 is built from 15 residues. Per germline, CDR1 MNHNY and CDR2 SVGAGI (reference sequence). V trimming: 5 bases; J trimming: 5 bases; junction bases outside the gene matches: 8.

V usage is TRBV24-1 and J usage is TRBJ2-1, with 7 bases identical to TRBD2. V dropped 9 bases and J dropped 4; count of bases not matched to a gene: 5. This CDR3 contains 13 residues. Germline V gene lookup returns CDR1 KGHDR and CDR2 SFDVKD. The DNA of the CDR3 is TGTGCCACCTCAAGGACTAGGTACAATGAGCAGTTCTTC. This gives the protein CATSRTRYNEQFF.

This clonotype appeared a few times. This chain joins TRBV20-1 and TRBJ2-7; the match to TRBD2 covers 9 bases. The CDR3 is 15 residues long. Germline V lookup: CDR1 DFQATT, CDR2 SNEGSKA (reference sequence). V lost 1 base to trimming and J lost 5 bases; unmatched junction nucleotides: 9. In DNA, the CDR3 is TGCAGTGCTAGAGGGACTAGCGACAACAAAAACGAGCAGTACTTC. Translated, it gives CSARGTSDNKNEQYF.

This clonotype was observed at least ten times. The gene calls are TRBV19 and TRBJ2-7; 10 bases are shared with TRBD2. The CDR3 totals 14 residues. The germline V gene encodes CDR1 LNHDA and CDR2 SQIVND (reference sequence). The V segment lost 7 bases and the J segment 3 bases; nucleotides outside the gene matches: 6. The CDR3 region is CASKPVAGGYEQYF. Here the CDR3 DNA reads TGTGCCAGTAAGCCCGTAGCGGGAGGCTACGAGCAGTACTTC.

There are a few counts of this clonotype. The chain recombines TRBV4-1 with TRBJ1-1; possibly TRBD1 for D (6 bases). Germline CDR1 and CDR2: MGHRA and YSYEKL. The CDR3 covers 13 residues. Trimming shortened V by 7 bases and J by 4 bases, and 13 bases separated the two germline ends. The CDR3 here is CASTSGEGTEAFF. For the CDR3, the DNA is TGCGCCAGCACCTCAGGGGAGGGCACTGAAGCTTTCTTT.

The CDR3 protein is CASSLGTGVNQPQHF. The CDR3, as DNA: TGTGCCAGCAGCTTAGGGACAGGGGTCAATCAGCCCCAGCATTTT. The V and J genes are TRBV7-8 and TRBJ1-5; 9 positions agree with TRBD1. The germline gives CDR1 SGHVS, CDR2 FQNEAQ. The J segment lost 3 bases and the V segment lost 1 base, leaving 1 base of the junction unmatched. CDR3 length equals 15 residues.

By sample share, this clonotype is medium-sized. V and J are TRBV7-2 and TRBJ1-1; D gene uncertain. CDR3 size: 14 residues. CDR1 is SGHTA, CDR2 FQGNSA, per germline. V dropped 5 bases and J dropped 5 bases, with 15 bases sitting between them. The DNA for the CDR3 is TGTGCCAGCAGCCTACGTGGGGTAAGGACTGAAGCTTTCTTT. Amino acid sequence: CASSLRGVRTEAFF.

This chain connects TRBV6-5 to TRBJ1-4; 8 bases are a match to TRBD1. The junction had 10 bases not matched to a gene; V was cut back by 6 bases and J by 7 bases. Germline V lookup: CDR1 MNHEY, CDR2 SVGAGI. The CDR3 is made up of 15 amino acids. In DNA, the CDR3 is TGTGCCAGCAGGGACCCGGGACAGGATTTTGAAAAACTGTTTTTT. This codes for CASRDPGQDFEKLFF.

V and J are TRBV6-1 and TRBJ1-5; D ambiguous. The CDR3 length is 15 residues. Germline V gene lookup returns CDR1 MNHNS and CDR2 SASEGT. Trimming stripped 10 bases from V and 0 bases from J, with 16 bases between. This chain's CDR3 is CATTLLDYSNQPQHF. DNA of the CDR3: TGTGCCACAACACTTTTGGATTATAGCAATCAGCCCCAGCATTTT.

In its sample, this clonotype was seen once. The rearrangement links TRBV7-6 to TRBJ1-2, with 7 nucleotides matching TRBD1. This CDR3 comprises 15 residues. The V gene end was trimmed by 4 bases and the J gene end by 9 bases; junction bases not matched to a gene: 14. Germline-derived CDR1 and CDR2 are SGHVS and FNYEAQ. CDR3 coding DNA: TGTGCCAGCAGCTCCACGACAGGGCCAACCGGACGCTACACCTTC. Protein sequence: CASSSTTGPTGRYTF.

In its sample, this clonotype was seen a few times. CDR3 region: CASSPLGLASYNEQFF. As DNA, the CDR3 is TGTGCCAGCAGCCCCCTTGGACTAGCTTCCTACAATGAGCAGTTCTTC. This chain links TRBV7-6 with TRBJ2-1; 8 bases are a match to TRBD2. The CDR3 has 16 residues. V dropped 5 bases and J dropped 1; count of bases not matched to a gene: 7. Germline V gives CDR1 SGHVS, CDR2 FNYEAQ. Based on the CDR3 plus reference TRBV7-6 and TRBJ2-1, the full variable domain is GAGVSQSPRYKVTKRGQDVALRCDPISGHVSLYWYRQALGQGPEFLTYFNYEAQQDKSGLPNDRFSAERPEGSISTLTIQRTEQRDSAMYRCASSPLGLASYNEQFFGPGTRLTVL.

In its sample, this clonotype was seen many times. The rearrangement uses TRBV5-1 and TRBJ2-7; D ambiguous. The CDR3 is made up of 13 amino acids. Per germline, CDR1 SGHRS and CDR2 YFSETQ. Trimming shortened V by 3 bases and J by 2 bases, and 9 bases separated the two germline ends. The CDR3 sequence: CASSSGYTYEQYF. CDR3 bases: TGCGCCAGCAGCTCAGGTTATACCTACGAGCAGTACTTC.

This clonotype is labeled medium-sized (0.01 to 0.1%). The CDR3 is CASSSGTAFGDEQYF. As DNA, the CDR3 is TGTGCCAGCAGCTCCGGGACAGCCTTTGGGGACGAGCAGTACTTC. The rearrangement uses TRBV7-9 and TRBJ2-7, with TRBD1 matching over 7 bases. J was trimmed by 5 bases and V by 4 bases; bases with no gene match: 11. The CDR3 consists of 15 residues. Germline lookup yields CDR1 SEHNR and CDR2 FQNEAQ (reference sequence).

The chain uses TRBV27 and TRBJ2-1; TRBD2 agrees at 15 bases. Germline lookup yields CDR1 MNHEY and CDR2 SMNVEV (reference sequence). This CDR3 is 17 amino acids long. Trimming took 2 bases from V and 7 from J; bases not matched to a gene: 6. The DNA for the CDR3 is TGTGCCAGCAGTTTAGGTGGGACTAGCGGGGGGATAAATGAGCAGTTCTTC. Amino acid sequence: CASSLGGTSGGINEQFF.

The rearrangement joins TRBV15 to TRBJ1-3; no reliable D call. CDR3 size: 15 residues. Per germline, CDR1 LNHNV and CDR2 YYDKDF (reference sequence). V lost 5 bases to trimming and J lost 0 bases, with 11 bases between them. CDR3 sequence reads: CATSPDHSSGNTIYF. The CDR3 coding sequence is TGTGCCACCAGCCCTGATCATAGCTCTGGAAACACCATATATTTT.

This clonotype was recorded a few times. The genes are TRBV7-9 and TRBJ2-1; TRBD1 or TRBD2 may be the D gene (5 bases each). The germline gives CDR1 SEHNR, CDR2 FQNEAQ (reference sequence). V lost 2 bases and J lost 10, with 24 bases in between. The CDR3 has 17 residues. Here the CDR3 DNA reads TGTGCCAGCAGCTTACCTAACGGGGCGGACCTCAAAGCGGAGCAGTTCTTC. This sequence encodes CASSLPNGADLKAEQFF. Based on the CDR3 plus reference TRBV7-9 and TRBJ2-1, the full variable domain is DTGVSQNPRHKITKRGQNVTFRCDPISEHNRLYWYRQTLGQGPEFLTYFQNEAQLEKSRLLSDRFSAERPKGSFSTLEIQRTEQGDSAMYLCASSLPNGADLKAEQFFGPGTRLTVL.

CDR3 DNA: TGTGCCAGCAGCCATCCACGGGACAGGGTCCACAATGAGCAGTTCTTC. It specifies CASSHPRDRVHNEQFF. The chain employs TRBV7-6 and TRBJ2-1; 9 bases line up with TRBD1. The CDR3 has 16 residues. CDR1 and CDR2 from the germline V gene are SGHVS and FNYEAQ. Trimming cost V 5 bases and J 5 bases; bases outside gene matches: 10.